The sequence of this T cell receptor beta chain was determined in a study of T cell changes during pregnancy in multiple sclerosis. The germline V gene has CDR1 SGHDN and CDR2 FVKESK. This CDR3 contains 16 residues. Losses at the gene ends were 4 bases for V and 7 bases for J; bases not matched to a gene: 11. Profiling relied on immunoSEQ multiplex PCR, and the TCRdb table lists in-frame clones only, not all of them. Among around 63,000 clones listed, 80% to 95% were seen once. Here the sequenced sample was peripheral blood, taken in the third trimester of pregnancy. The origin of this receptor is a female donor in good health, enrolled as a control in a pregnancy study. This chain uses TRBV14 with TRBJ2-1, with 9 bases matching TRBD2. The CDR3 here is CASSPPAAGGPNEQFF. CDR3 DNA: TGTGCCAGCAGCCCCCCTGCAGCGGGAGGTCCGAATGAGCAGTTCTTC.